Each of the 18 T cell receptor beta chains below was sequenced from the same sample in a study of Graves' ophthalmopathy and Graves' hyperthyroidism. The TCR beta CDR3 regions underwent amplification from RNA transcripts. The authors performed first-round RT-PCR with HTBI primers and then a second-round multiplex PCR. TCRdb itself ran the multiplex PCR reads through MiXCR, one entry per CDR3 protein. Of 620,000 or so distinct CDR3 sequences in the sample, 22% were seen once. The specimen sequenced was peripheral blood. Receptors originate from a young woman with stable Graves' hyperthyroidism. Some clones in this sample may be carry-over from other donors' samples.

This clonotype was seen a few times. V usage is TRBV7-8 and J usage is TRBJ2-4; 14 positions match TRBD2. The ends lost 5 bases at V and 1 base at J; junction bases unmatched: 7. Germline V gives CDR1 SGHVS, CDR2 FQNEAQ. The length of the CDR3 is 18 residues. The CDR3 bases are TGTGCCAGCAGCCCCCGGACTAGCGGGGGGACGGCCAAAAACATTCAGTACTTC. As protein: CASSPRTSGGTAKNIQYF.

The V call is TRBV28, the J call TRBJ2-7; 14 bases match TRBD2. In germline, CDR1 is MDHEN, CDR2 SYDVKM. The ends lost 5 bases at V and 2 bases at J; junction bases unmatched: 8. This CDR3 contains 17 residues. CDR3 bases: TGTGCCAGCAGTCCCCAGTTGGGACTAGCGGGGGCCTACGAGCAGTACTTC. Its translation: CASSPQLGLAGAYEQYF.

This clonotype was seen many times. DNA for the CDR3: TGTGCCAGCAGTCCAGACAGCTTTGAACTCCACTTT. As protein: CASSPDSFELHF. This chain joins TRBV12-3 or TRBV12-4 and TRBJ1-6; a weak D match, TRBD1 (5 bases). V lost 5 bases, J lost 16 bases, and 15 bases lay in between. The CDR3 sequence is 12 residues long.

This clonotype was detected many times. V and J are TRBV24-1 and TRBJ2-7; 8 nucleotides line up with TRBD1. V shed 3 bases, J shed 1 base, and the junction held 4 bases outside the gene matches. Germline lookup yields CDR1 KGHDR and CDR2 SFDVKD. The CDR3 is 15 residues long. The chain's CDR3 is CATSDNRGSSYEQYF. Here the CDR3 DNA reads TGTGCCACCAGTGATAACAGGGGGTCTTCCTACGAGCAGTACTTC.

This clonotype was counted many times. The CDR3 nucleotides are TGTGCCAGCAGACGTTTGAGCTCCTACGAGCAGTACTTC. This gives the protein CASRRLSSYEQYF. The genes are TRBV27 and TRBJ2-7; D ambiguous. Germline assignment: CDR1 MNHEY and CDR2 SMNVEV (reference sequence). The CDR3 is 13 residues long. V lost 6 bases and J 0 bases, leaving 9 bases between the germline ends.

This clonotype was detected many times. J is TRBJ1-1 and V is TRBV6-5, with unresolved D. This CDR3 region has 14 residues. Looked up from germline, CDR1 is MNHEY and CDR2 is SVGAGI. V dropped 4 bases and J dropped 4 bases, with 13 bases sitting between them. The CDR3 region is CASSSAGFGTEAFF. DNA of the CDR3: TGTGCCAGCAGTTCGGCGGGGTTCGGCACTGAAGCTTTCTTT.

This clonotype was detected only a few times. The gene calls are TRBV12-3 or TRBV12-4 and TRBJ1-5; the match to TRBD1 covers 8 bases. The CDR3 consists of 18 residues. Trimming removed 4 bases from V and 1 base from J; junction bases left unmatched: 12. DNA of the CDR3: TGTGCCAGCAGTTCGAAGGCGTCAGGGGGCTTAAGCAATCAGCCCCAGCATTTT. Its translation is CASSSKASGGLSNQPQHF.

This clonotype was detected ten times or more. The chain links TRBV20-1 to TRBJ1-2; possibly TRBD1 for D (6 bases). V was shortened by 0 bases and J by 6 bases, with 14 bases between the two germline ends. CDR1 is DFQATT and CDR2 is SNEGSKA in the germline V gene (reference sequence). CDR3 length equals 14 residues. CDR3 bases: TGCAGTGCTAGAGATACAGGGAACTATGATGGCTACACCTTC. Translating gives CSARDTGNYDGYTF.

Concerning this clonotype: At one of its ends the junction is not consistent with the germline gene, which may arise from a read error. The J gene is TRBJ1-1, the V gene TRBV18, with TRBD1 matching 7 bases. The CDR3 has 14 residues. Germline CDR1 KGHSH, CDR2 LQKENI. CDR3 residues: CASSPRGVNTEACF. The CDR3 bases are TGTGCCAGCTCACCCAGGGGGGTGAACACTGAAGCTTGCTTT.

In this sample, this clonotype turned up a few times. This rearrangement joins TRBV13 to TRBJ1-2; D possibly corresponds to TRBD1 (6 bases). Germline V CDR1 and CDR2: PRHDT, FYEKMQ (reference sequence). The V gene lost 5 bases and the J gene lost 4 bases, with 20 bases spanning the gap. The CDR3 loop spans 16 amino acids. The DNA of the CDR3 is TGTGCCAGCAGCCACGGGGGTACAGGGAAAGCCTATGGCTACACCTTC. Translating it yields CASSHGGTGKAYGYTF. Complete variable domain (other parts from reference TRBV13 and TRBJ1-2): AAGVIQSPRHLIKEKRETATLKCYPIPRHDTVYWYQQGPGQDPQFLISFYEKMQSDKGSIPDRFSAQQFSDYHSELNMSSLELGDSALYFCASSHGGTGKAYGYTFGSGTRLTVV.

The chain is built from TRBV12-3 or TRBV12-4 and TRBJ1-2; D unresolved. This CDR3 is 16 amino acids long. Between the trimmed V and J ends, which lost 5 bases and 6 bases, there was a span of 22 bases. CDR3 sequence reads: CASSENGADGYDGYTF. In DNA form, the CDR3 reads TGTGCCAGCAGTGAGAACGGCGCAGATGGATATGATGGCTACACCTTC.

Many counts were recorded for this clonotype. The chain joins TRBV20-1 to TRBJ1-1; tentative D call: TRBD1 (5 bases). CDR3 size: 14 residues. Germline V lookup: CDR1 DFQATT, CDR2 SNEGSKA (reference sequence). V lost 1 base, J lost 5 bases, and 14 bases lay in between. As DNA, the CDR3 is TGCAGTGCTAGAGTTCCAGGGTTGGTGACTGAAGCTTTCTTT. It translates to CSARVPGLVTEAFF.

This clonotype turned up a few times. The chain employs TRBV12-3 or TRBV12-4 and TRBJ2-7; D could derive from TRBD1 or TRBD2 (5 bases each). The V and J ends lost 8 bases and 7 bases respectively, with 21 bases between them. The CDR3 extends over 14 amino acids. The CDR3 sequence is CASDRGTGLREQYF. CDR3 DNA: TGTGCCAGCGACAGAGGCACGGGGCTACGAGAGCAGTACTTC.

This clonotype was counted only a few times. The chain combines TRBV6-5 with TRBJ2-2, with 8 bases aligning to TRBD2. Germline V CDR1 and CDR2: MNHEY, SVGAGI. The CDR3 has 14 amino acids. V lost 5 bases and J lost 4; bases outside the gene matches: 3. This CDR3 is CASSHGGGTGELFF. CDR3 bases: TGTGCCAGCAGTCACGGGGGGGGCACCGGGGAGCTGTTTTTT.

The chain carries TRBV29-1 and TRBJ1-1; TRBD1 might be the D (5 bases). The CDR3 runs 13 residues. Deletions cut 7 bases from V and 4 bases from J, with 16 bases between. Germline V gene data show CDR1 as SQVTM and CDR2 as ANQGSEA. The CDR3 region is CSGRSAGGTEAFF. The CDR3, as DNA: TGCAGCGGTCGGAGTGCTGGGGGCACTGAAGCTTTCTTT.

The chain links TRBV5-5 to TRBJ1-1, with 7 nucleotides matching TRBD1. Germline lookup yields CDR1 SGHKS and CDR2 YYEKEE (reference sequence). Unmatched junction bases numbered 5, after V lost 2 bases and J lost 4 bases. This CDR3 has 14 residues. Here the CDR3 DNA reads TGTGCCAGCAGCTTTGGCAGGGGGGCCACTGAAGCTTTCTTT. It translates to CASSFGRGATEAFF.

A few counts support this clonotype. This chain links TRBV3-1 with TRBJ1-5, with 7 bases aligning to TRBD1. This CDR3 has 14 residues. With V trimmed by 1 base and J by 6 bases, 3 bases remained unmatched. Germline V CDR1 and CDR2: LGHDT, YNNKEL (reference sequence). This chain's CDR3 is CASSQGQGTQPQHF. CDR3 bases: TGTGCCAGCAGCCAAGGACAGGGTACTCAGCCCCAGCATTTT.

The sample holds a few counts of this clonotype. This rearrangement joins TRBV15 to TRBJ2-5; D possibly corresponds to TRBD2 (6 bases). The germline CDR1 and CDR2 sequences are LNHNV and YYDKDF (reference sequence). The CDR3 runs 14 residues. With 0 bases removed from V and 5 bases from J, the gap between germline ends came to 10 bases. In DNA, the CDR3 is TGTGCCACCAGCAGAGATGCGGGGAAGGAGACCCAGTACTTC. It codes for CATSRDAGKETQYF.